The rows below give T cell receptor beta chains drawn from one sample of a study of CD8 T cells in Susac syndrome. One entry per CDR3 protein, called by TCRdb with MiXCR from the immunoSEQ multiplex PCR reads. The sample yields some 63,000 distinct CDR3 sequences, approximately 94% seen once. The sample taken for sequencing was CD8+ T cells from PBMCs. All receptors come from a human donor with multiple sclerosis. Both conserved end residues are part of each CDR3. A D gene is named only where the DNA matches it firmly. The size of a clone is reported for some rows only, either as once, few or many, or as a class for expanded clones.

d_gene,v_gene,j_gene,abundance,CDR3nt,CDR3aa
.,TRBV4-1,TRBJ2-1,.,TGCGCCAGCAGCCAAGGGGGACCGGACAATGAGCAGTTCTTC,CASSQGGPDNEQFF
TRBD1,TRBV27,TRBJ1-2,.,TGTGCCAGCAGCACTTCGTCCGGGACAGGGGATTCTAACTATGGCTACACCTTC,CASSTSSGTGDSNYGYTF
.,TRBV7-2,TRBJ2-1,.,TGTGCCAGCAGCCCGCGGCAGGGGGGAGATGAGCAGTTCTTC,CASSPRQGGDEQFF
.,TRBV19,TRBJ1-5,.,TGTGCCAGTAGGGGAACGGGGGATCAGCCCCAGCATTTT,CASRGTGDQPQHF
TRBD1,TRBV9,TRBJ1-4,.,TGTGCCAGCAGCGGGACAGGGGGAAAACTGTTTTTT,CASSGTGGKLFF
.,TRBV5-4,TRBJ1-5,.,TGTGCCAGCAGCTTGGCAGGGGATGGGAATCAGCCCCAGCATTTT,CASSLAGDGNQPQHF
.,TRBV25-1,TRBJ1-2,.,TGTGCCAGCAGTGAATCGGGGGCTATAGACGGCTACACCTTC,CASSESGAIDGYTF
.,TRBV20-1,TRBJ2-7,.,TGCAGTGCTAGCAACAGGATACTGAACGAGCAGTACTTC,CSASNRILNEQYF
TRBD1,TRBV13,TRBJ2-1,.,TGTGCCAGCAGGGGGACAGGGTTCAATGAGCAGTTCTTC,CASRGTGFNEQFF
.,TRBV7-2,TRBJ2-7,.,TGTGCCAGCAGCCCGACCGGGACCCCCTACGAGCAGTACTTC,CASSPTGTPYEQYF
.,TRBV5-6,TRBJ1-1,.,TGTGCCAGCAGCTTCGAGACAGGCGGGACGGCTGAAGCTTTCTTT,CASSFETGGTAEAFF
.,TRBV4-2,TRBJ2-6,.,TGTGCCAGCAGCCGCGAAACAGGGACAGGGGCCAACGTCCTGACTTTC,CASSRETGTGANVLTF
.,TRBV25-1,TRBJ1-1,.,TGTGCCAGCAGTGGAAGGGACCTCCGCCCGGCTTTCTTT,CASSGRDLRPAFF
.,TRBV29-1,TRBJ2-1,.,TGCAGCGTTGAAGATGAAGGGCCAAGGCGGTTCTTC,CSVEDEGPRRFF
.,TRBV24-1,TRBJ2-7,.,TGTGCCACCAGCCCAGGGGGGTACGAGCAGTACTTC,CATSPGGYEQYF
.,TRBV28,TRBJ2-7,.,TGTGCCAGCAGTTCTGTGGGCCAATACGAGCAGTACTTC,CASSSVGQYEQYF
.,TRBV2,TRBJ2-7,.,TGTGCCAGCGGGGAAATCTACGAGCAGTACTTC,CASGEIYEQYF
TRBD1,TRBV30,TRBJ1-2,.,TGTGCCTGGAACCCGACAGGGTTGGGGTATGGCTACACCTTC,CAWNPTGLGYGYTF
.,TRBV3-1,TRBJ2-3,.,TGTGCCAGCAGCCAAGATATTCGGCTAAGCACAGATACGCAGTATTTT,CASSQDIRLSTDTQYF
TRBD2,TRBV19,TRBJ2-3,.,TGTGCCAGTAGTTGGACCGGGACTAGCTCGATGGGCACAGATACGCAGTATTTT,CASSWTGTSSMGTDTQYF
.,TRBV9,TRBJ1-4,.,TGTGCCAGCAGCGTATGGGGTGCAACTAATGAAAAACTGTTTTTT,CASSVWGATNEKLFF
.,TRBV7-9,TRBJ1-1,.,TGTGCCAGCAGACCCCGCTCGATTGTAGGCACTGAAGCTTTCTTT,CASRPRSIVGTEAFF
TRBD2,TRBV6-1,TRBJ2-3,.,TGTGCCAGCAGCTGGGGAAGCGGGGGTACCACAGATACGCAGTATTTT,CASSWGSGGTTDTQYF
.,TRBV5-4,TRBJ1-2,once,TGTGCCAGCAGCGCATACCACCTTGTTGCAGGCTACACCTTC,CASSAYHLVAGYTF
TRBD1,TRBV12-3/TRBV12-4,TRBJ1-2,few,TGTGCCAGCAGTCCTGGGACAGCCTATGGCTACACCTTC,CASSPGTAYGYTF
TRBD1,TRBV20-1,TRBJ1-1,once,TGCAGTAAGGACAGGGGCTACACTGAAGCTTTCTTT,CSKDRGYTEAFF
.,TRBV27,TRBJ2-5,.,TGTGCCAGCAGTTTGGGTCCCCCCTATGAGACCCAGTACTTC,CASSLGPPYETQYF
.,TRBV6-5,TRBJ1-1,.,TGTGCCAGCAGTTACATTCTTCCGGGAGGAGTCGAGAACACTGAAGCTTTCTTT,CASSYILPGGVENTEAFF
.,TRBV19,TRBJ1-2,.,TGTGCCAGTAGTGACAGGGGCTACACCTTC,CASSDRGYTF
TRBD1,TRBV29-1,TRBJ1-2,.,TGCAGCGTTGAAGACGAGGGGGCGCAAAACTATGGCTACACCTTC,CSVEDEGAQNYGYTF
.,TRBV3-1,TRBJ2-7,.,TGTGCCAGCAGCCAAGATTTGGATTACGAGCAGTACTTC,CASSQDLDYEQYF
.,TRBV20-1,TRBJ2-1,.,TGCAGTGCTAGAGATACAGGGTCAGTTGAGCAGTTCTTC,CSARDTGSVEQFF
.,TRBV4-1,TRBJ2-7,.,TGCGCCAGCAGCCAAAACAACGGGGGAGGTGCCGAGCAGTACTTC,CASSQNNGGGAEQYF
TRBD1,TRBV12-3/TRBV12-4,TRBJ2-5,.,TGTGCCAGCAGTCTACCGGGACAGGGGCAGGAGACCCAGTACTTC,CASSLPGQGQETQYF
TRBD1,TRBV5-1,TRBJ2-3,once,TGCGCCAGCAGCTTGGATCTTGTGGACAGGGAGACAGATACGCAGTATTTT,CASSLDLVDRETDTQYF
.,TRBV4-1,TRBJ2-3,once,TGCGCCACCACTAGCACAGATACGCAGTATTTT,CATTSTDTQYF
.,TRBV12-3/TRBV12-4,TRBJ1-5,.,TGTGCCAGCAGTCTCCCAGGGAATCAGCCCCAGCATTTT,CASSLPGNQPQHF
TRBD1,TRBV11-2,TRBJ2-7,.,TGTGCCAGCAGCTCCCAGGGGGCAGAATACTGGGAGCAGTACTTC,CASSSQGAEYWEQYF
TRBD2,TRBV5-1,TRBJ2-7,.,TGCGCCAGCAGCTTGGTGGGGGTAGCGGGAGTCTACGAGCAGTACTTC,CASSLVGVAGVYEQYF